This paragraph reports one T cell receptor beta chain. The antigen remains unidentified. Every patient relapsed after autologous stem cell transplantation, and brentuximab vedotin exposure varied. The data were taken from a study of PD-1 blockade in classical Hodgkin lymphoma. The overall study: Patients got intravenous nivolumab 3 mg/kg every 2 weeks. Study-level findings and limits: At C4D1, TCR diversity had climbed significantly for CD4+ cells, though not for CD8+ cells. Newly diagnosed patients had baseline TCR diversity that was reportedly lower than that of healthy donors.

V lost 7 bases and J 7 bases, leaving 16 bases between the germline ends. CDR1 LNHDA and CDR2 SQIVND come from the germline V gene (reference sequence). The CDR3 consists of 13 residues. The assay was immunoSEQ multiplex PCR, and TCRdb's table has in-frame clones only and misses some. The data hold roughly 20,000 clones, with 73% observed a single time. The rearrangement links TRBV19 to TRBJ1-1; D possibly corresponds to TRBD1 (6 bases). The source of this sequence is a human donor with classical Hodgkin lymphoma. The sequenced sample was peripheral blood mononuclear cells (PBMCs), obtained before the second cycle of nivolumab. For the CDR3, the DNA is TGTGCCAGTACCCCACAGGGTCGGGATGAAGCTTTCTTT. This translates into CASTPQGRDEAFF.